This T cell receptor (beta chain) was recorded in a study of shared clonotypes between healthy human individuals (dated by TCRdb to 2018 to 2020). In the study overall: The cohort included a few men and two women between 18 and 49 years of age. For each donor, three plates each were used for CD4 naive and CD4 memory, two plates were used for CD8 naive, and one plate was used for CD8 memory. The study deeply sequenced blood TCR repertoires of about 5 healthy adults to estimate repertoire size and the extent of clonotype sharing between individuals. To increase sequencing depth and limit assay-specific biases, different laboratories used diverse techniques to prepare libraries and sequence TCR repertoires. Each donor's leukapheresis produced roughly between roughly 0.85 and 9.5 billion PBMCs. Broad study findings and their caveats: Sampling was restricted to blood, and TCR repertoires in tissues likely differ from the TCR repertoires found in blood. Rarefaction of sorted-subset datasets indicated incomplete sequencing despite the large sequencing depth. Higher generation probabilities were observed for clonotypes shared by all four sorted-subset donors than for non-shared clonotypes. Pairwise subsampling indicated that sequencing depth was expected to affect the degree of clonotype sharing among donors. About 5% of naive CD4, around 3.6% of naive CD8, approximately 2% of memory CD4, and around 0.4% of memory CD8 clonotypes were shared across a few donors. Naive subsets generally had larger estimated clonotype richness than memory subsets. Because the study included only a small number of donors, the genetic and exposure-history diversity represented was limited.

Using the deep immunoSEQ assay, TCR CDR3 regions were amplified from genomic DNA by multiplex PCR. Extracted genomic DNA from each cell subset was distributed evenly across all wells of several immunoSEQ 96-well plates, and each plate was treated as a replicate. Each replicate PCR for sorted subsets received about 180 ng genomic DNA, equal to about 30,000 T cell genomes. Purified libraries were quantified with a Qubit 3.0 fluorometer, sized on a Bioanalyzer 2100, and re-quantified with the KAPA Library Quantification kit. Every immunoSEQ 96-well plate was sequenced on a dedicated single-read 150-cycle Illumina NextSeq 550 flow cell. The source study handled its data this way. The immunoSEQ output contained only junctional sequences without quality scores, so filtering could not match that applied to full-length reads. Sequences were annotated with PyIR, a Python wrapper for IgBLAST v1.9, using IMGT germline references to assign V/J genes and CDR3. Reads were filtered out if the reads had weak V/J assignments (E-value above 1e-6), no CDR3, stop codons, out-of-frame junctions, or ambiguous translated residues. A V3J clonotype was defined by an identical inferred V gene, J gene, and CDR3 amino acid sequence. The percentage overlap between two repertoires was calculated by dividing the number of shared unique clonotypes by the size of the smaller repertoire. Three approaches were used to assess repertoire richness: RTK rarefaction, the Chao1 estimator, and Recon v2.1 estimates of unobserved clonotypes. Generation probabilities for all TCRbeta clonotypes obtained by the gDNA method from a few donors were computed using OLGA. The table comes from immuneACCESS by way of TCRdb, which keeps in-frame sequences with V and J called. Part of the clones is missing from these tables; in studies checked, under half for an unresolved V gene and the rest for unknown reasons. The V and J calls and the clone size are those of that table, but D and trimming were determined from the DNA. The sample data list around 2,100,000 clones, and 85% to 95% of these were observed just once. The ten largest make up less than 1.5% of the sample.

About this clone: No cognate antigen has been identified for it. Base qualities are not provided; no much larger clone lies one nucleotide away.

CD8 naive samples consisted of CD45RO-negative cells that were positively selected for CCR7, yielding a CD45RA+CCR7+ population without TemRA cells. The donors were healthy, HIV-negative adults who had no recently reported acute infections or vaccinations. Every donor was a Caucasian adult living in Nashville, Tennessee, USA. After blood collection by leukapheresis, PBMCs were isolated using Ficoll-Histopaque density gradient centrifugation and then cryopreserved in the vapor phase of liquid nitrogen. Analytical flow cytometry was used to check the purity and quantity of each magnetically sorted T cell population. Each sorted fraction had its genomic DNA isolated and then quantified by UV absorbance on a Nanodrop 2000c. Reading the germline V gene gives CDR1 SGHDT and CDR2 YYEEEE. The junction shows trimming of 6 bases on V and 8 bases on J, and the gene matches do not reach 8 bases of it. The CDR3 covers 13 residues, taking in both the cysteine and the phenylalanine. The retained sequence is limited to the CDR3, 39 bases, with the frame set at the first base.

The specimen was naive CD8+ T cells sorted from blood. The meaning of the sample's cell subset or site label: CD45RA+CCR7+. The chain employs TRBV5-6 and TRBJ1-1, with 9 bases in between that match TRBD1. This sequence originates from a man younger than 30 in good health. The DNA sequence is given as TGTGCCAGCATTGCGACAGGGGGAACAGAAGCTTTCTTT. The resulting protein is CASIATGGTEAFF. The full variable domain, with segments outside the CDR3 supplied by the reference TRBV5-6 and TRBJ1-1 proteins, appears as DAGVTQSPTHLIKTRGQQVTLRCSPKSGHDTVSWYQQALGQGPQFIFQYYEEEERQRGNFPDRFSGHQFPNYSSELNVNALLLGDSALYLCASIATGGTEAFFGQGTRLTVV.